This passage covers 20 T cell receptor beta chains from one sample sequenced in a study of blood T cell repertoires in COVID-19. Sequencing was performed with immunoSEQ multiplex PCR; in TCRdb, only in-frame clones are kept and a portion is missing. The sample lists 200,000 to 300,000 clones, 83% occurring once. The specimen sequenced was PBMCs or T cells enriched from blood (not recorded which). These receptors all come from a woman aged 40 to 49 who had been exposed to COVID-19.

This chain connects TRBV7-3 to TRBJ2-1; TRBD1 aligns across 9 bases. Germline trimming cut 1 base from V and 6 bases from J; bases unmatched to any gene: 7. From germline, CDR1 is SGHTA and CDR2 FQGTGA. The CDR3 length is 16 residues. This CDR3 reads CASSLIPGQGSNEQFF. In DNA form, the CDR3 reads TGTGCCAGCAGCTTAATCCCCGGACAGGGGAGCAATGAGCAGTTCTTC. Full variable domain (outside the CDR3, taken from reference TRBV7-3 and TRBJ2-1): GAGVSQTPSNKVTEKGKYVELRCDPISGHTALYWYRQSLGQGPEFLIYFQGTGAADDSGLPNDRFFAVRPEGSVSTLKIQRTERGDSAVYLCASSLIPGQGSNEQFFGPGTRLTVL.

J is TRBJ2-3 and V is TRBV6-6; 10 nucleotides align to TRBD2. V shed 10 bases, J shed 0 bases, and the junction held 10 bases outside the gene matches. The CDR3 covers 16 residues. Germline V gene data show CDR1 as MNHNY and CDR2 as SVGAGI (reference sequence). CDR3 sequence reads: CATSGASGGSTDTQYF. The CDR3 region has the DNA TGTGCCACCTCAGGGGCTAGCGGGGGAAGCACAGATACGCAGTATTTT.

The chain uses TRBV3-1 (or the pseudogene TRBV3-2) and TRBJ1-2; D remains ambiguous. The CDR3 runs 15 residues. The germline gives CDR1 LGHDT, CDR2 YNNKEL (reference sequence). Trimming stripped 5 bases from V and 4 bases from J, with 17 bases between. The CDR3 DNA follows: TGTGCCAGCAGCTTAAGTAGACTTTCCGCCTATGGCTACACCTTC. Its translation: CASSLSRLSAYGYTF.

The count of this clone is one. The DNA of the CDR3 is TGTGCCGGCGGACAGGACTCTACAGATACGCAGTATTTT. Protein sequence: CAGGQDSTDTQYF. The J gene is TRBJ2-3, the V gene TRBV6-5; 7 nucleotides match TRBD1. Germline-derived CDR1 and CDR2 are MNHEY and SVGAGI. The V and J ends lost 11 bases and 3 bases, in that order; junction bases with no gene match: 8. This CDR3 is 13 amino acids long.

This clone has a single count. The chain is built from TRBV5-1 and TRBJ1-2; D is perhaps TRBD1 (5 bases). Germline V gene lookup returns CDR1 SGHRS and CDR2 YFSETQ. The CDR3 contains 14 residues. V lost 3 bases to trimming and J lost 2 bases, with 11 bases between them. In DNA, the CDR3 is TGCGCCAGCAGCTCGCCCTCAGGGAACTATGGCTACACCTTC. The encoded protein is CASSSPSGNYGYTF.

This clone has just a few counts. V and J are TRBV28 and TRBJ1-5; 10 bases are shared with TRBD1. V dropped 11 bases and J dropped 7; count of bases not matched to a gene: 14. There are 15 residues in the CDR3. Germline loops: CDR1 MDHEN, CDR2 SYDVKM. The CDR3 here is CASLRGTGAGQPQHF. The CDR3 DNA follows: TGTGCCTCCTTGAGAGGGACAGGGGCAGGGCAGCCCCAGCATTTT.

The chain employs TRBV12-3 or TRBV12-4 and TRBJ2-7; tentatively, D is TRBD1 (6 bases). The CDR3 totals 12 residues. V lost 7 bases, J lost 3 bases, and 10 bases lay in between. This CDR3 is CASTPTGYEQYF. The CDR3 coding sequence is TGTGCCAGCACCCCGACAGGCTACGAGCAGTACTTC.

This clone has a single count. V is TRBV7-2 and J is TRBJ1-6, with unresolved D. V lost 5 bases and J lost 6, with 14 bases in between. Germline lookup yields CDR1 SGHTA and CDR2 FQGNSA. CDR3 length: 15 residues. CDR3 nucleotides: TGTGCCAGCAGCCCCCAACAGACACGTAATTCACCCCTCCACTTT. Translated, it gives CASSPQQTRNSPLHF.

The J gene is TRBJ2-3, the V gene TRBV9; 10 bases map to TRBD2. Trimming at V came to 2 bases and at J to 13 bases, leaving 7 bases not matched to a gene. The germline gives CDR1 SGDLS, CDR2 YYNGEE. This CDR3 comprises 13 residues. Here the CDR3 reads CASSVASGGIEYF. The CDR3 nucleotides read TGTGCCAGCAGCGTGGCTAGCGGGGGAATTGAGTATTTT.

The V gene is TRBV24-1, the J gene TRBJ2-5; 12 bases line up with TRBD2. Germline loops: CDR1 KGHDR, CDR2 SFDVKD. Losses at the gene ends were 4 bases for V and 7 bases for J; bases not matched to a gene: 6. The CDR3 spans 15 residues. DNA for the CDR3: TGTGCCACCAGTGACCCTAGCGGGGGGGCTGGGACCCAGTACTTC. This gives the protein CATSDPSGGAGTQYF.

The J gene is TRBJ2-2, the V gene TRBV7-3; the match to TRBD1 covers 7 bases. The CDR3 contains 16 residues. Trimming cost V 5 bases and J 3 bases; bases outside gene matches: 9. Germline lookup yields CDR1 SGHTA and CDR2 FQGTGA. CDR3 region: CASSRRQGAYTGELFF. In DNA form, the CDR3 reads TGTGCCAGCAGCAGACGACAGGGTGCTTACACCGGGGAGCTGTTTTTT.

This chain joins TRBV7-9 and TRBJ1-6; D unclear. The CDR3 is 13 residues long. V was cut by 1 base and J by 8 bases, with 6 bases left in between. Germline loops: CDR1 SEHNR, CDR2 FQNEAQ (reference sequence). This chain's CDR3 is CASSLVFDSPLHF. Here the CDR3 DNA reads TGTGCCAGCAGCTTAGTCTTTGATTCACCCCTCCACTTT.

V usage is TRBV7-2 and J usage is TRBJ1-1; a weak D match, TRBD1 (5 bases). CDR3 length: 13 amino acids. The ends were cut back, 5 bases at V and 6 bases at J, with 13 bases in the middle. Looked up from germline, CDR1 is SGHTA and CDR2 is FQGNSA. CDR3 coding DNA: TGTGCCAGCAGCCCCTTCGTAGGGGCTGAAGCTTTCTTT. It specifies CASSPFVGAEAFF.

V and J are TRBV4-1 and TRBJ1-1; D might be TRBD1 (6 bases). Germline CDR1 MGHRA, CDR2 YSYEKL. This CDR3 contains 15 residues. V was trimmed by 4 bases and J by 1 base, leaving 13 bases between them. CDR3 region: CASSPSDRSNTEAFF. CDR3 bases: TGCGCCAGCAGCCCCTCTGACAGGTCGAACACTGAAGCTTTCTTT.

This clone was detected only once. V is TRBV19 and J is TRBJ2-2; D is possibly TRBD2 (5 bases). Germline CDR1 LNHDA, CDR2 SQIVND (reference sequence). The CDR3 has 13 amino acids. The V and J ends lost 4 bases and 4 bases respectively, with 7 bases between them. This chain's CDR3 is CASSTDFTGELFF. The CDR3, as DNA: TGTGCCAGTAGTACGGACTTCACCGGGGAGCTGTTTTTT. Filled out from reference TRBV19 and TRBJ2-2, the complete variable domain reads DGGITQSPKYLFRKEGQNVTLSCEQNLNHDAMYWYRQDPGQGLRLIYYSQIVNDFQKGDIAEGYSVSREKKESFPLTVTSAQKNPTAFYLCASSTDFTGELFFGEGSRLTVL.

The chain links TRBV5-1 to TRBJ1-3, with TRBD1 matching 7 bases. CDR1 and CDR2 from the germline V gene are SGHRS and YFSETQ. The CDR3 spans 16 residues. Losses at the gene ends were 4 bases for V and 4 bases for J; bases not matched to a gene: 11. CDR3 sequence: CASSKGQSGSGNTIYF. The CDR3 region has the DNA TGCGCCAGCAGCAAGGGACAGTCTGGATCCGGAAACACCATATATTTT. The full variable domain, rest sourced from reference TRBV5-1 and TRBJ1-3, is KAGVTQTPRYLIKTRGQQVTLSCSPISGHRSVSWYQQTPGQGLQFLFEYFSETQRNKGNFPGRFSGRQFSNSRSEMNVSTLELGDSALYLCASSKGQSGSGNTIYFGEGSWLTVV.

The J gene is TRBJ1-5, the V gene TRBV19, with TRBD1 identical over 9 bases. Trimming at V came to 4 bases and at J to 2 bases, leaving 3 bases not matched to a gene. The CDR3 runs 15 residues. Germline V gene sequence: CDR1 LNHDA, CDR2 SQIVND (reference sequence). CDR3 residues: CASSNWDRGNQPQHF. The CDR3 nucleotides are TGTGCCAGTAGTAATTGGGACAGGGGCAATCAGCCCCAGCATTTT.

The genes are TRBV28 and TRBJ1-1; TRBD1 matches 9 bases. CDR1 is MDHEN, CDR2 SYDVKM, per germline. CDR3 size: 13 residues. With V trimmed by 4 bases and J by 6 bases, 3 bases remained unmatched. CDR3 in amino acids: CASSSGQGSEAFF. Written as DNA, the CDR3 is TGTGCCAGCAGTTCAGGACAGGGGTCTGAAGCTTTCTTT.

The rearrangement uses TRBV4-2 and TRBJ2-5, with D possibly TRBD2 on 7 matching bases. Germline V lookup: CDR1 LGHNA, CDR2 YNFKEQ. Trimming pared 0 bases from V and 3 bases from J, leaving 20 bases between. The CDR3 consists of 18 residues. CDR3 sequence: CASSQDDTMRGPEETQYF. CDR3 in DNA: TGTGCCAGCAGCCAAGATGACACGATGCGGGGGCCTGAAGAGACCCAGTACTTC.

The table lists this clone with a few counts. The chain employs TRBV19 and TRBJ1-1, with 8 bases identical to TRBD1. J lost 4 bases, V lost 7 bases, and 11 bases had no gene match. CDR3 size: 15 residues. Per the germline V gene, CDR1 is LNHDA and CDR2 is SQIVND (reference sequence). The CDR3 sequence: CASILSTGGGTEAFF. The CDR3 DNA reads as TGTGCCAGTATCTTATCTACAGGGGGAGGCACTGAAGCTTTCTTT.